This entry lists 31 T cell receptor beta chains sequenced from one sample in a study of Graves' ophthalmopathy and Graves' hyperthyroidism. RNA served as the template for amplifying TCR beta CDR3 regions. A first-round RT-PCR used HTBI primers, followed by a second-round multiplex PCR. TCRdb analysed the multiplex PCR reads with MiXCR anew, one entry per CDR3 protein. The sample lists over a million distinct CDR3 sequences; 35% to 45% were seen once. Material for sequencing was peripheral blood or thyroid tissue (not recorded which). The receptors come from an adult man with Graves' hyperthyroidism.

This rearrangement joins TRBV7-6 to TRBJ1-6; TRBD1 might be the D (6 bases). CDR1 and CDR2 from the germline V gene are SGHVS and FNYEAQ. V gave up 5 bases and J gave up 10 bases, with 15 bases separating them. CDR3 length: 14 amino acids. CDR3 bases: TGTGCCAGCAGCCCAGGGACATCAGGATCACCCCTCCACTTT. Translated, it gives CASSPGTSGSPLHF. Complete variable domain (other parts from reference TRBV7-6 and TRBJ1-6): GAGVSQSPRYKVTKRGQDVALRCDPISGHVSLYWYRQALGQGPEFLTYFNYEAQQDKSGLPNDRFSAERPEGSISTLTIQRTEQRDSAMYRCASSPGTSGSPLHFGNGTRLTVT.

Concerning this clonotype: At one end, the junction sequence differs from germline, possibly due to a read error. The CDR3, as DNA: TGTGCCAGCAGCGCAGATCCGCCGGGACAAGGGGATGTACGGGCTTTCTTT. Translating it yields CASSADPPGQGDVRAFF. The rearrangement joins TRBV5-1 to TRBJ1-1, with a tentative D call TRBD1 (6 bases). Germline CDR1 is SGHRS and CDR2 is YFSETQ. The CDR3 loop spans 17 amino acids.

At least ten counts were recorded for this clonotype. V is TRBV11-1 and J is TRBJ1-1, with D perhaps matching TRBD1 (6 bases). CDR3 length: 15 residues. From germline, CDR1 is SGHAT and CDR2 FQDESV (reference sequence). The V end was cut by 1 base, the J end by 0 bases, with 9 bases between. Written as DNA, the CDR3 is TGTGCCAGCAGCTTAGAGGACAGCATGAACACTGAAGCTTTCTTT. Its protein product is CASSLEDSMNTEAFF.

In its sample, this clonotype was seen many times. This chain connects TRBV15 to TRBJ2-5, with D possibly TRBD2 on 5 matching bases. From germline, CDR1 is LNHNV and CDR2 YYDKDF (reference sequence). The CDR3 has 13 residues. V gave up 0 bases and J gave up 7 bases, with 9 bases separating them. The CDR3 is CATSRDRGGTQYF. Here the CDR3 DNA reads TGTGCCACCAGCAGAGACCGCGGAGGGACCCAGTACTTC.

This clonotype was counted a few times. A read error may be the cause here, since a much bigger clone is one base away. J is TRBJ1-5 and V is TRBV7-2, with TRBD1 identical over 8 bases. V was clipped by 3 bases and J by 14 bases; unmatched bases: 9. The CDR3 extends over 13 amino acids. Germline V CDR1 and CDR2: SGHTA, FQGNSA. The CDR3 region has the DNA TGTGCCAGCAGCTTTGCCCAGGACAGGGAGGAGCATTTT. Residues: CASSFAQDREEHF. The whole variable domain, filled in from reference TRBV7-2 and TRBJ1-5, reads GAGVSQSPSNKVTEKGKDVELRCDPISGHTALYWYRQSLGQGLEFLIYFQGNSAPDKSGLPSDRFSAERTGGSVSTLTIQRTQQEDSAVYLCASSFAQDREEHFGDGTRLSIL.

This clonotype was seen more than once but under ten times. At one boundary the junction diverges from the germline segment, which might be a read error. The chain recombines TRBV7-9 with TRBJ2-7; no clear D. The CDR3 has 8 amino acids. In germline, CDR1 is SEHNR, CDR2 FQNEAQ (reference sequence). The CDR3 sequence: CASSLGAF. The CDR3 region has the DNA TGTGCCAGCAGCTTAGGGGCTTTC.

This clonotype has at least ten counts. The chain is built from TRBV25-1 and TRBJ1-1; D is perhaps TRBD1 (6 bases). Trimming pared 5 bases from V and 1 base from J, leaving 14 bases between. Germline CDR1 and CDR2: MGHDK and SYGVNS. CDR3 size: 15 residues. DNA for the CDR3: TGTGCCAGCAGTTCCGGGACATCTTCGAACACTGAAGCTTTCTTT. Its translation is CASSSGTSSNTEAFF.

This clonotype showed up many times. The V call is TRBV7-2, the J call TRBJ1-6; no clear D gene. Germline V CDR1 and CDR2: SGHTA, FQGNSA. The CDR3 loop spans 13 amino acids. Trimming pared 6 bases from V and 10 bases from J, leaving 13 bases between. CDR3 region: CASRRRADSPLHF. CDR3 nucleotides: TGTGCCAGCAGACGTAGGGCTGACTCACCCCTCCACTTT.

The sample holds a few counts of this clonotype. The V call is TRBV12-3 or TRBV12-4, the J call TRBJ1-6, with a possible D match to TRBD1 (5 bases). This CDR3 is built from 14 residues. Between the trimmed V and J ends, which lost 6 bases and 9 bases, there was a span of 15 bases. Here the CDR3 DNA reads TGTGCCAGCAGCCAGGGCTTCTTACTTTCACCCCTCCACTTT. This gives the protein CASSQGFLLSPLHF.

This chain uses TRBV4-3 with TRBJ1-6; 8 bases agree with TRBD1. V was pared by 0 bases and J by 2 bases, with 6 bases of the junction left unmatched. The CDR3 extends over 18 amino acids. The germline gives CDR1 LGHNA, CDR2 YSLEER. The CDR3 protein is CASSQDRVQGAYNSPLHF. CDR3 nucleotides: TGCGCCAGCAGCCAAGATCGGGTACAGGGGGCCTATAATTCACCCCTCCACTTT.

This clonotype was seen at least ten times. This chain uses TRBV12-3 or TRBV12-4 with TRBJ1-5; D is undetermined. V dropped 2 bases and J dropped 9 bases, with 20 bases sitting between them. The CDR3 extends over 16 amino acids. CDR3 region: CASSLSIPGAGRPQHF. For the CDR3, the DNA is TGTGCCAGCAGTTTAAGTATCCCGGGCGCGGGAAGGCCCCAGCATTTT.

This chain connects TRBV24-1 to TRBJ1-4; 8 positions match TRBD1. The V and J ends lost 3 bases and 8 bases, in that order; junction bases with no gene match: 7. The length of the CDR3 is 15 residues. CDR1 and CDR2 (germline): KGHDR, SFDVKD. The CDR3 nucleotides are TGTGCCACCAGTGATGCCGGGACAGGAGGAGAAAAACTGTTTTTT. Its protein is CATSDAGTGGEKLFF.

A note on this clonotype: A clone one base away is much larger, so this may be a read error. This sequence joins TRBV7-9 and TRBJ2-2; tentatively, D is TRBD2 (6 bases). CDR1 is SEHNR, CDR2 FQNEAQ, per germline (reference sequence). This CDR3 has 14 amino acids. In DNA, the CDR3 is TGTGCCAGCAGTTATCTCGGTGGCGGCGGGGAGCTGTATTTT. Protein sequence: CASSYLGGGGELYF.

This clonotype was detected ten times or more. The J gene is TRBJ1-5, the V gene TRBV19; 7 bases map to TRBD1. This CDR3 has 16 residues. From germline, CDR1 is LNHDA and CDR2 SQIVND (reference sequence). The junction had 12 bases not matched to a gene; V was cut back by 5 bases and J by 5 bases. DNA of the CDR3: TGTGCCAGTAGTTCTTCACCCAGGGGGGCCTATCAGCCCCAGCATTTT. Amino acids: CASSSSPRGAYQPQHF.

The V gene is TRBV10-3, the J gene TRBJ2-7; 9 nucleotides line up with TRBD1. The CDR3 extends over 17 amino acids. V lost 2 bases to trimming and J lost 1 base; unmatched junction nucleotides: 9. Germline-derived CDR1 and CDR2 are ENHRY and SYGVKD. CDR3 coding DNA: TGTGCCATCAGTGAGCCTGGGACAGGGCGGACATCCTACGAGCAGTACTTC. Translating gives CAISEPGTGRTSYEQYF.

This clonotype occurred a few times. V gene TRBV5-1 combines with J gene TRBJ2-5, with D perhaps matching TRBD1 (6 bases). CDR1 and CDR2 (germline): SGHRS, YFSETQ. The germline V and J ends were trimmed by 4 bases and 3 bases, with 19 bases remaining between them. The CDR3 runs to 16 residues. The chain's CDR3 is CASSPSPGQLKETQYF. The CDR3 DNA sequence: TGCGCCAGCAGCCCGTCCCCGGGACAACTAAAAGAGACCCAGTACTTC.

This chain connects TRBV7-9 to TRBJ2-5; D perhaps matches TRBD1 (6 bases). The CDR3 runs 14 residues. Germline V lookup: CDR1 SEHNR, CDR2 FQNEAQ (reference sequence). V was pared by 7 bases and J by 2 bases, with 14 bases between. CDR3 nucleotides: TGTGCCAGCACCCCCAAACAGGGTCAAGAGACCCAGTACTTC. Its protein product is CASTPKQGQETQYF. The complete variable domain, with remaining parts taken from reference TRBV7-9 and TRBJ2-5, reads DTGVSQNPRHKITKRGQNVTFRCDPISEHNRLYWYRQTLGQGPEFLTYFQNEAQLEKSRLLSDRFSAERPKGSFSTLEIQRTEQGDSAMYLCASTPKQGQETQYFGPGTRLLVL.

Details on this clonotype: A read error may be the cause here, since a much bigger clone is one base away. The chain is built from TRBV5-1 and TRBJ1-2, with D unclear. V lost 0 bases and J 4 bases, leaving 10 bases between the germline ends. This CDR3 region has 14 residues. Germline V gives CDR1 SGHRS, CDR2 YFSETQ. The CDR3 DNA reads as TGCGCCAGCAGCTTGGCCGGGAACCTCTATGGCTACACCTTC. It yields the protein CASSLAGNLYGYTF.

This sequence joins TRBV11-2 and TRBJ2-6; D gene uncertain. Trimming removed 9 bases from V and 7 bases from J, with 28 bases in between. Germline V gene sequence: CDR1 SGHAT, CDR2 FQNNGV. The CDR3 sequence is 18 residues long. In DNA form, the CDR3 reads TGTGCCAGTAGCCCCCGTGGGCGGATGAACACTGAAGCCAACGTCCTGACTTTC. Residues: CASSPRGRMNTEANVLTF.

This chain joins TRBV9 and TRBJ2-5; unclear D gene. The length of the CDR3 is 15 residues. Trimming cost V 4 bases and J 5 bases, with 18 bases left between them. CDR1 is SGDLS, CDR2 YYNGEE, per germline. The CDR3 reads CASSPLVGFGETQYF. Here the CDR3 DNA reads TGTGCCAGCAGCCCACTGGTAGGTTTCGGGGAGACCCAGTACTTC.

In regard to this clonotype: One junction end disagrees with the germline gene, perhaps due to a read error. The chain joins TRBV5-1 to TRBJ1-5; 8 bases line up with TRBD1. Per germline, CDR1 SGHRS and CDR2 YFSETQ. The CDR3 spans 14 residues. The CDR3: CAGSLGQGGQPQHF. CDR3 sequence (DNA): TGTGCCGGCAGCCTTGGACAGGGCGGTCAGCCCCAGCATTTT.

This chain uses TRBV18 with TRBJ2-7; 7 nucleotides line up with TRBD1. Germline V gene sequence: CDR1 KGHSH, CDR2 LQKENI. J lost 2 bases, V lost 5 bases, and 3 bases had no gene match. The CDR3 is made up of 13 amino acids. CDR3 nucleotides: TGTGCCAGCTCAGACAGGGAAACCTACGAGCAGTACTTC. Translating gives CASSDRETYEQYF.

This clonotype was seen at least ten times. V is TRBV6-2 or TRBV6-3 and J is TRBJ1-3, with D unclear. V lost 10 bases to trimming and J lost 2 bases, with 9 bases between them. Germline V gene lookup returns CDR1 MNHEY and CDR2 SVGEGT. The CDR3 extends over 12 amino acids. In DNA form, the CDR3 reads TGTGCCACCTCGACACCTGGAAACACCATATATTTT. This sequence encodes CATSTPGNTIYF.

On this clonotype: A much larger clone is a single base away; this may be a read error. CDR3 region: CSAAAGRIQPQHF. CDR3 DNA sequence: TGCAGTGCAGCGGCAGGTAGGATCCAGCCCCAGCATTTT. The genes are TRBV20-1 and TRBJ1-5; D is unclear. This CDR3 spans 13 amino acids. The germline gives CDR1 DFQATT, CDR2 SNEGSKA (reference sequence). V gave up 6 bases and J gave up 7 bases, with 16 bases separating them.

About this clonotype: Germline is not matched at one junction end, which may reflect a read error. J is TRBJ1-2 and V is TRBV28; TRBD1 matches 7 bases. The CDR3 has 12 residues. The V gene's germline CDR1 is MDHEN and CDR2 SYDVKM. CDR3 sequence reads: CASSKTGDGYAF. CDR3 sequence (DNA): TGTGCCAGCAGCAAAACAGGGGATGGCTACGCCTTC.

This clonotype occurred many times. CDR3 in amino acids: CATSRRDRSSGNTIYF. The CDR3 region has the DNA TGTGCCACCAGCAGAAGGGACCGAAGCTCTGGAAACACCATATATTTT. V is TRBV15 and J is TRBJ1-3; D might be TRBD1 (5 bases). Germline lookup yields CDR1 LNHNV and CDR2 YYDKDF (reference sequence). The length of the CDR3 is 16 residues. Trimming cost V 2 bases and J 0 bases, with 11 bases left between them.

This clonotype was detected ten times or more. The chain links TRBV7-2 to TRBJ1-1, with 7 bases lining up with TRBD1. The CDR3 has 16 amino acids. Germline-derived CDR1 and CDR2 are SGHTA and FQGNSA. J lost 1 base, V lost 1 base, and 6 bases had no gene match. CDR3 loop: CASSLDRGIGNTEAFF. The DNA of the CDR3 is TGTGCCAGCAGCTTAGACAGGGGAATAGGGAACACTGAAGCTTTCTTT.

Comment on this clonotype: No conserved phenylalanine or tryptophan ends this CDR3, so it is likely a read error. The DNA is left out, because the CDR3 cannot be placed on it with certainty; the CDR3 is given as TCRdb lists it. V usage is TRBV9 and J usage is TRBJ1-6. A total of 9 residues make up the CDR3, ends included. Germline V gene sequence: CDR1 SGDLS, CDR2 YYNGEE. The CDR3 protein is CASSVIVAT.

This clonotype was picked up many times. The chain links TRBV2 to TRBJ2-7; 7 bases line up with TRBD1. CDR3 length equals 12 residues. V was clipped by 6 bases and J by 6 bases; unmatched bases: 5. Germline CDR1 is SNHLY and CDR2 is FYNNEI. CDR3 sequence reads: CASRGDRAEQYF. CDR3 DNA sequence: TGTGCCAGCAGAGGCGACAGGGCCGAGCAGTACTTC.

This clonotype was found many times. The chain combines TRBV7-9 with TRBJ2-7; weak D call: TRBD1 (5 bases). Looked up from germline, CDR1 is SEHNR and CDR2 is FQNEAQ (reference sequence). V lost 5 bases to trimming and J lost 3 bases, with 20 bases between them. The CDR3 is 16 amino acids. CDR3 loop: CASSLTKGQGNYEQYF. Here the CDR3 DNA reads TGTGCCAGCAGCCTGACAAAGGGGCAGGGCAACTACGAGCAGTACTTC.

This clonotype occurred many times. The chain couples TRBV14 to TRBJ2-6; 8 bases line up with TRBD1. The germline V gene encodes CDR1 SGHDN and CDR2 FVKESK. CDR3 length equals 19 residues. Losses at the gene ends were 3 bases for V and 2 bases for J; bases not matched to a gene: 12. The CDR3 DNA reads as TGTGCCAGCAGCCAGAAGCCCCGGGACAGGACTCCTGGGGCCAACGTCCTGACTTTC. Translation: CASSQKPRDRTPGANVLTF. The full variable domain, in which reference TRBV14 and TRBJ2-6 provide the parts outside the CDR3, is EAGVTQFPSHSVIEKGQTVTLRCDPISGHDNLYWYRRVMGKEIKFLLHFVKESKQDESGMPNNRFLAERTGGTYSTLKVQPAELEDSGVYFCASSQKPRDRTPGANVLTFGAGSRLTVL.